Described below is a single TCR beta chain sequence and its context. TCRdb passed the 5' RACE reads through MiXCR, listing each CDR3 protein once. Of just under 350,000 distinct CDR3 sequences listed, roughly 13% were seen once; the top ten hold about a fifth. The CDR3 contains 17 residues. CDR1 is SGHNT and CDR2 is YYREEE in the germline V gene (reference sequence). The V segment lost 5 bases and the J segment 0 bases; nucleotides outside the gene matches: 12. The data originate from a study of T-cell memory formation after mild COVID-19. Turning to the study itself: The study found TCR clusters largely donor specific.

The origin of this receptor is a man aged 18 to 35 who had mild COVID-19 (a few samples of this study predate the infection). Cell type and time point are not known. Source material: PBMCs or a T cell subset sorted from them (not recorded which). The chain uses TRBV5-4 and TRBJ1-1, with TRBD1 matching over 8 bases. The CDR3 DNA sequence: TGTGCCAGCAGTTCAGGACAGGGAAGTAGAATGAACACTGAAGCTTTCTTT. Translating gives CASSSGQGSRMNTEAFF.